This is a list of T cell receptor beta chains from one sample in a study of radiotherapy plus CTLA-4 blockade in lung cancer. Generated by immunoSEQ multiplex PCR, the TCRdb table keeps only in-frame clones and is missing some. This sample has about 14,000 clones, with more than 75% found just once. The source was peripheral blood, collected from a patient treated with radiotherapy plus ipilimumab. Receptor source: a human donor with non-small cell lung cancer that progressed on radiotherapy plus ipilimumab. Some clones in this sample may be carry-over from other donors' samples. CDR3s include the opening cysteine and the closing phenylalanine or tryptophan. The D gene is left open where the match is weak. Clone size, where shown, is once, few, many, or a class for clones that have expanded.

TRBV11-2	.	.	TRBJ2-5	TGTGCCAGCAGCTTAGATGTGGGCGTGTCCAGGGGAGAGACCCAGTACTTC	CASSLDVGVSRGETQYF
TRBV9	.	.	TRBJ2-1	TGTGCCAGCAGCGTCCCAAGCGTTAGCTCCTACAATGAGCAGTTCTTC	CASSVPSVSSYNEQFF
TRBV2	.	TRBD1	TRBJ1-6	TGTGCCAGCAGTCCTGTTCAGGGGGATAATTCACCCCTCCACTTT	CASSPVQGDNSPLHF
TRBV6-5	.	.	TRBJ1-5	TGTGCCAGCAGTCGCCAGGGGAACAATCAGCCCCAGCATTTT	CASSRQGNNQPQHF
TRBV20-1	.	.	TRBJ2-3	TGCAGTGCCAGGGCTAGGGATAGGCAGTATTTT	CSARARDRQYF
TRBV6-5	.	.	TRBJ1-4	TGTGCCAGCAGTTACTCTTACAGGACGGAAAAACTGTTTTTT	CASSYSYRTEKLFF
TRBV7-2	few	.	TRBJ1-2	TGTGCCAGCAGCTTAGGCCGGGCGGGCGGTGGCTACACCTTC	CASSLGRAGGGYTF
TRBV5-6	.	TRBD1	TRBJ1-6	TGTGCCAGCAGCTTGGACAGGGGGCCCTCCTATAATTCACCCCTCCACTTT	CASSLDRGPSYNSPLHF
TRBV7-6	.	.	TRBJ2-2	TGTGCCAGCAGCACACCTAATCAAGGAGAGCGGCAGGGGAAGGCCGGGGAGCTGTTTTTT	CASSTPNQGERQGKAGELFF
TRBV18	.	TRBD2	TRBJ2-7	TGTGCCAGCTCCCATCCTCGGACTAGCGGAAACTACGAGCAGTACTTC	CASSHPRTSGNYEQYF
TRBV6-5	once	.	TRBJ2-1	TGTGCCAGCAGGTCGGGACTTTACAATGAGCAGTTCTTC	CASRSGLYNEQFF
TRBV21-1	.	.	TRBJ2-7	TGTGCCAGCACTAAGACTAGCGGGGGGCGCTACGAGCAGTACTTC	CASTKTSGGRYEQYF
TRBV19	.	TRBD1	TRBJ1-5	TGTGCCAGTAGTATCTCGACAGGGATCCAGCCCCAGCATTTT	CASSISTGIQPQHF
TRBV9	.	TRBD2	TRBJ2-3	TGTGCCAGCAGCGTAACCGGGGGGAGCACAGATACGCAGTATTTT	CASSVTGGSTDTQYF
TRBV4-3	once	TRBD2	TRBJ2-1	TGCGTCAGCAGCCAAGAGTGGGCTAGCGGGAGGTCATATTACAATGAGCAGTTCTTC	CVSSQEWASGRSYYNEQFF
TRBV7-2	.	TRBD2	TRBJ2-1	TGTGCCAGCAGCGGTGGACTAGCGGACTACAATGAGCAGTTCTTC	CASSGGLADYNEQFF
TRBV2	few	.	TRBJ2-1	TGTGCCAGCATCGCCGGACTTGAGCAGTTCTTC	CASIAGLEQFF
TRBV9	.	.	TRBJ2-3	TGTGCCAGCAGCCCCCGCCAGGGGATCTCTAGCACAGATACGCAGTATTTT	CASSPRQGISSTDTQYF
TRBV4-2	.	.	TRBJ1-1	TGTGCCAGCAGCCAAGACCCGCTTGGCTTAAACACTGAAGCTTTCTTT	CASSQDPLGLNTEAFF
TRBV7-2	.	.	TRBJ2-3	TGTGCCAGCAGCTTAGCGTCCCAAGATACGCAGTATTTT	CASSLASQDTQYF
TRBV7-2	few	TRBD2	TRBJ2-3	TGTGCCAGCAGCCCGAGACTAGCGGGGGGGGCGGCGGATACGCAGTATTTT	CASSPRLAGGAADTQYF
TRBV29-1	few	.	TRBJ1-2	TGCAGCGTGGCGGACAACAGCTATGGCTACACCTTC	CSVADNSYGYTF
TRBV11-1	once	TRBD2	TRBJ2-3	TGTGCCAGCAGCTTAACCCAACTAGCGGGGGGGGATGATACGCAGTATTTT	CASSLTQLAGGDDTQYF
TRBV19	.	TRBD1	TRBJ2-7	TGTGCCAGTAGCACAGGGGTGAGCGAGCAGTACTTC	CASSTGVSEQYF
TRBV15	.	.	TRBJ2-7	TGTGCCACCAGCGACTCGTCAGGGTCTGACGAGCAGTACTTC	CATSDSSGSDEQYF
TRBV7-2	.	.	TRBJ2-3	TGTGCCAGCAGCTTAAAGGTAGCGAGCACAGATACGCAGTATTTT	CASSLKVASTDTQYF
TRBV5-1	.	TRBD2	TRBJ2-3	TGCGCCAGCAGCTTGGATTGGTCTAGCGGGAGTGGGACAGATACGCAGTATTTT	CASSLDWSSGSGTDTQYF
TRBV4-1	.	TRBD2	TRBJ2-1	TGCGCCAGCAGCCGGACTAGCGGGATCCCTTCCTACAATGAGCAGTTCTTC	CASSRTSGIPSYNEQFF
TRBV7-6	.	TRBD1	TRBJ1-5	TGTACCAGCAGCCCGGGACAGGGAGTTCCCTCAAATCAGCCCCAGCATTTT	CTSSPGQGVPSNQPQHF
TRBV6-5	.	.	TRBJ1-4	TGTGCCAGCAGTTACTCGTTTCAGGGATCTAATGAAAAACTGTTTTTT	CASSYSFQGSNEKLFF
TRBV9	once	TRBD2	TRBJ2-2	TGTGCCAGCAGCGTAGTGGTAGCGGGTATGGCCGGGGAGCTGTTTTTT	CASSVVVAGMAGELFF
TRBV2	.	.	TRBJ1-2	TGTGCCAGCATACAGGTTAATAATGGCTACACCTTC	CASIQVNNGYTF
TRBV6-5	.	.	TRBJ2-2	TGTGCCAGCAGTCAGGGATTTAACGGGGAGCTGTTTTTT	CASSQGFNGELFF
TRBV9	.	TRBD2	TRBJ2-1	TGTGCCAGCAGCGTTTCCGGGACTAATTACAATGAGCAGTTCTTC	CASSVSGTNYNEQFF
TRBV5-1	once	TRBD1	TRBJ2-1	TGCGCCAGCAGCTCCCGGGACAGGGGCTACAATGAGCAGTTCTTC	CASSSRDRGYNEQFF
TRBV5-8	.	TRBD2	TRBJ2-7	TGTGCCAGCACTAAAGCCGGAGCGGGAGGCTACGAGCAGTACTTC	CASTKAGAGGYEQYF
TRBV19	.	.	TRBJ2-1	TGTGCCAGCTGGGCAGGGAATGAGCAGTTCTTC	CASWAGNEQFF
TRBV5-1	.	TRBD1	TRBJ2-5	TGCGCCAGCAGCTCCGGACAGGTCCTCCAAGAGACCCAGTACTTC	CASSSGQVLQETQYF
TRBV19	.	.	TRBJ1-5	TGTGCCAGTAGTGGTTACAGGGATAGCAATCAGCCCCAGCATTTT	CASSGYRDSNQPQHF
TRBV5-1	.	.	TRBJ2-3	TGCGCCAGCAGCTTCCCCGGGGGCACAGATACGCAGTATTTT	CASSFPGGTDTQYF
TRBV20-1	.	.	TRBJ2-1	TGCAGTGCCAGACAGTTCAATGAGCAGTTCTTC	CSARQFNEQFF
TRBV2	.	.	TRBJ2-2	TGTGCCAGCAAGCCTGATTTTAACACCGGGGAGCTGTTTTTT	CASKPDFNTGELFF
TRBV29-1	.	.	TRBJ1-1	TGCAGCGTTGCCAGACAGGTTGGGAACACTGAAGCTTTCTTT	CSVARQVGNTEAFF
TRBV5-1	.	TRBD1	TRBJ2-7	TGCGCCAGCAGCCAAGGGACAGGGGGCTGGGGGCAGTACTTC	CASSQGTGGWGQYF
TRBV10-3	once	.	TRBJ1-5	TGTGCCATCAGTGTGGATCCCAGCGCTCAGCCCCAGCATTTT	CAISVDPSAQPQHF